The clone carrying this TCR beta chain was recorded many times. What it binds is not known. The J segment lost 1 base and the V segment lost 7 bases, leaving 6 bases of the junction unmatched. CDR1 and CDR2 from the germline V gene are LGHDT and YNNKEL (reference sequence). The length of the CDR3 is 14 residues. These data come from a study of identical twins. TCRdb used MiXCR to reprocess the 5' RACE reads, holding one entry per CDR3 protein. The sample holds around 240,000 distinct CDR3 sequences, about 10% seen once. Broader study findings: Cross-sectional statistics, not tracking of the same donors, supported the conclusions.

Sequenced: memory T cells sorted from blood. This chain uses TRBV3-1 with TRBJ1-1; TRBD1 matches at 7 bases. The sequence derives from a man over 45 in good health. The CDR3 reads CASTAGTANTEAFF. Written as DNA, the CDR3 is TGTGCCAGCACCGCCGGGACAGCGAACACTGAAGCTTTCTTT.